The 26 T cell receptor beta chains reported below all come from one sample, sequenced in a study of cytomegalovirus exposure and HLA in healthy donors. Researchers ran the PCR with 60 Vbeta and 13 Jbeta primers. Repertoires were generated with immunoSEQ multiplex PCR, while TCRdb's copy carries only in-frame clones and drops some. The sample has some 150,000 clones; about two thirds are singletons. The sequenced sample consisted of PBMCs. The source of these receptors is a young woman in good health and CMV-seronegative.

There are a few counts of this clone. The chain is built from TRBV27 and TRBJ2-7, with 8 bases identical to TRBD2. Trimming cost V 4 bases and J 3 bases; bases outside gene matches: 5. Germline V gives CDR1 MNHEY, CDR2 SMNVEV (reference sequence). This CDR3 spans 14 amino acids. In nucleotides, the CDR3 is TGTGCCAGCAGTTATAGCGGGGCATTCTACGAGCAGTACTTC. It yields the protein CASSYSGAFYEQYF.

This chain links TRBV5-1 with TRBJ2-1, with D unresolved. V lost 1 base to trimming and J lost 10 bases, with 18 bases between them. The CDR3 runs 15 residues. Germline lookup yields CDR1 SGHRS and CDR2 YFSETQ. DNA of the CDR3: TGCGCCAGCAGCTTGTTGACTTCCCCTAGTGGCGAGCAGTTCTTC. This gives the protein CASSLLTSPSGEQFF.

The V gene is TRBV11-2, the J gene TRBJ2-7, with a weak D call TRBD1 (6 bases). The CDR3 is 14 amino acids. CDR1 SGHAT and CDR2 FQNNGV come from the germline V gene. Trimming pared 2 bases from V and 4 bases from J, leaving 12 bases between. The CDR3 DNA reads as TGTGCCAGCAGCTTAAGCCGGACAGATTACGAGCAGTACTTC. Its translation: CASSLSRTDYEQYF. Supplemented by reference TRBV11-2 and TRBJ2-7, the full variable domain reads EAGVAQSPRYKIIEKRQSVAFWCNPISGHATLYWYQQILGQGPKLLIQFQNNGVVDDSQLPKDRFSAERLKGVDSTLKIQPAKLEDSAVYLCASSLSRTDYEQYFGPGTRLTVT.

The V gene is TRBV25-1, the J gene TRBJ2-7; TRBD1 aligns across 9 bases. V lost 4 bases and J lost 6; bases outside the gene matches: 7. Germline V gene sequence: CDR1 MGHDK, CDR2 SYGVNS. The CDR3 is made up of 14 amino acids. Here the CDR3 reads CASSGPGQGLEQYF. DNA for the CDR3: TGTGCCAGCAGTGGTCCGGGACAGGGTCTCGAGCAGTACTTC.

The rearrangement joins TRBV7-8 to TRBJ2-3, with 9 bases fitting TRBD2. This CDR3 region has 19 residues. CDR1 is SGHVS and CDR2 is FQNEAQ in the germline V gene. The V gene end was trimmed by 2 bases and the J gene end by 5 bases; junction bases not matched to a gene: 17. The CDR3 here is CASSLYRFKGGRAVDTQYF. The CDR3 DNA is TGTGCCAGCAGCTTATATCGGTTTAAGGGCGGGAGGGCCGTAGATACGCAGTATTTT.

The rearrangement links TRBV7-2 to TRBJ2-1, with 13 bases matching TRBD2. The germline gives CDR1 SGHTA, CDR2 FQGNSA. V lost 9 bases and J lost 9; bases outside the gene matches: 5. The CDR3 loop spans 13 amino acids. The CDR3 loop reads CASRTSGSTEQFF. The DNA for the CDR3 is TGTGCCAGTAGGACTAGCGGGAGTACTGAGCAGTTCTTC.

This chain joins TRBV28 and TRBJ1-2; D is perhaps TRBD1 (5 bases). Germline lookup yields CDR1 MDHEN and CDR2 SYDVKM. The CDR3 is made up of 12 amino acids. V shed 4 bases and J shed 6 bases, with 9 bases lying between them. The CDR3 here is CASSSQGNGYTF. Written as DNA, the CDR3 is TGTGCCAGCAGTTCCCAGGGTAATGGCTACACCTTC.

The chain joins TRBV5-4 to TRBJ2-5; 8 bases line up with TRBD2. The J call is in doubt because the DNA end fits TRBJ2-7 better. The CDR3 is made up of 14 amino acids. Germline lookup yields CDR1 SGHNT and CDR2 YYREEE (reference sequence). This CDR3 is CASSSGTRIYEQYF. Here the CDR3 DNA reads TGTGCCAGCAGCTCCGGGACTAGAATCTACGAGCAGTACTTC.

CDR3 amino acids: CASSRLRQGNNQPQHF. CDR3 DNA: TGTGCCAGTAGTAGACTTAGACAGGGCAACAATCAGCCCCAGCATTTT. The rearrangement links TRBV19 to TRBJ1-5; 7 bases are shared with TRBD1. Germline-derived CDR1 and CDR2 are LNHDA and SQIVND (reference sequence). V gave up 4 bases and J gave up 3 bases; unmatched junction bases: 9. The CDR3 is 16 residues long.

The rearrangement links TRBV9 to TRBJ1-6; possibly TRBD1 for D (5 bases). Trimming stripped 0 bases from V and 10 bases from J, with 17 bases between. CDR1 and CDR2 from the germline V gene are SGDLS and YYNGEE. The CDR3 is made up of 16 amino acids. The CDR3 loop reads CASSVGSGGERSPLHF. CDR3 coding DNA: TGTGCCAGCAGCGTAGGGAGTGGAGGGGAACGATCACCCCTCCACTTT. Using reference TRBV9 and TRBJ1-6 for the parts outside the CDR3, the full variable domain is DSGVTQTPKHLITATGQRVTLRCSPRSGDLSVYWYQQSLDQGLQFLIQYYNGEERAKGNILERFSAQQFPDLHSELNLSSLELGDSALYFCASSVGSGGERSPLHFGNGTRLTVT.

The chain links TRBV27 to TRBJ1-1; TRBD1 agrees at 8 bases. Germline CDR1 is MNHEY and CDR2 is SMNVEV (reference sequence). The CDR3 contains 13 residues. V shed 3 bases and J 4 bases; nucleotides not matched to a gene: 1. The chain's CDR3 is CASSFDRGTEAFF. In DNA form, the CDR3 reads TGTGCCAGCAGTTTCGACAGGGGCACTGAAGCTTTCTTT.

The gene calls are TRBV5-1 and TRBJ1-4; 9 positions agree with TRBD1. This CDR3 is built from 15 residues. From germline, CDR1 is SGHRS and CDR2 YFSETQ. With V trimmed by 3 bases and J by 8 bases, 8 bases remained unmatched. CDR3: CASSYSPDRGEKLFF. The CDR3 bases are TGCGCCAGCAGCTATAGTCCGGACAGGGGCGAAAAACTGTTTTTT.

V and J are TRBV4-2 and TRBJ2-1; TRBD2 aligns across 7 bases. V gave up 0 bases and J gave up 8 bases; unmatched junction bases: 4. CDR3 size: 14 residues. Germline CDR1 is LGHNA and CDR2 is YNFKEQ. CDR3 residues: CASSQEGGFDEQFF. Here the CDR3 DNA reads TGTGCCAGCAGCCAAGAGGGAGGGTTCGATGAGCAGTTCTTC.

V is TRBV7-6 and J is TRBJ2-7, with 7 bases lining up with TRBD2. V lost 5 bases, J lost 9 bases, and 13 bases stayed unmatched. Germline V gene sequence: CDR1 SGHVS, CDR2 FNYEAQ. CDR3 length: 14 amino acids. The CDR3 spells CASSPLAGLGPQYF. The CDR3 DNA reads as TGTGCCAGCAGCCCCTTAGCGGGCCTAGGCCCGCAGTACTTC.

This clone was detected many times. The CDR3 loop reads CASSRRQGTGNTIYF. CDR3 DNA: TGTGCCAGCAGCCGAAGACAGGGAACCGGAAACACCATATATTTT. This rearrangement joins TRBV5-4 to TRBJ1-3; TRBD1 aligns across 7 bases. Trimming took 4 bases from V and 4 from J; bases not matched to a gene: 8. The CDR3 runs to 15 residues. Germline lookup yields CDR1 SGHNT and CDR2 YYREEE (reference sequence).

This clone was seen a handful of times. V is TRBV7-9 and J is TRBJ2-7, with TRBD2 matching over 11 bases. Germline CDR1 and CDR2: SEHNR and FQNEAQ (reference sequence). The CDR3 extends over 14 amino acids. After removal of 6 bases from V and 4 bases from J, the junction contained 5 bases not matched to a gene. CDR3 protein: CASRPRLAGYEQYF. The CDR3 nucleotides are TGTGCCAGCAGACCCAGACTAGCGGGGTACGAGCAGTACTTC. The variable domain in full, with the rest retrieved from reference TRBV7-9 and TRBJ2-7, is DTGVSQNPRHKITKRGQNVTFRCDPISEHNRLYWYRQTLGQGPEFLTYFQNEAQLEKSRLLSDRFSAERPKGSFSTLEIQRTEQGDSAMYLCASRPRLAGYEQYFGPGTRLTVT.

CDR3 in amino acids: CSVREGADTQYF. CDR3 DNA sequence: TGCAGCGTTCGGGAGGGCGCAGATACGCAGTATTTT. The rearrangement links TRBV29-1 to TRBJ2-3, with 8 bases aligning to TRBD2. J lost 4 bases, V lost 5 bases, and 2 bases had no gene match. Germline lookup yields CDR1 SQVTM and CDR2 ANQGSEA. The CDR3 length is 12 residues.

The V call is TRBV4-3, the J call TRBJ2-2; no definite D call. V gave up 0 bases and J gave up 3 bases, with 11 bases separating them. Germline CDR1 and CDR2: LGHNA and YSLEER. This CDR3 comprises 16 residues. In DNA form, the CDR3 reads TGCGCCAGCAGCCAAGATCGGCTAGTTGACACCGGGGAGCTGTTTTTT. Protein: CASSQDRLVDTGELFF.

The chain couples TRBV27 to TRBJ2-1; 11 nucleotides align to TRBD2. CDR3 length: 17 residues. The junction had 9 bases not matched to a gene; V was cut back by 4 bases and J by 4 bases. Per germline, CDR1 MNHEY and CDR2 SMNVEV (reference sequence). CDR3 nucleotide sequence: TGTGCCAGCAGTTCACGACTAGCGGGGCCCCGGTACAATGAGCAGTTCTTC. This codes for CASSSRLAGPRYNEQFF.

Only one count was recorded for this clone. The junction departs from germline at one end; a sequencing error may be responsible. CDR3 residues: CASGESSGASYEQYF. The CDR3 DNA follows: TGCGCCAGCGGTGAATCTTCAGGCGCTTCCTACGAGCAGTACTTC. V is TRBV10-1 and J is TRBJ2-7; D gene uncertain. Germline values: CDR1 WNHNN, CDR2 SYGVQD (reference sequence). The CDR3 contains 15 residues.

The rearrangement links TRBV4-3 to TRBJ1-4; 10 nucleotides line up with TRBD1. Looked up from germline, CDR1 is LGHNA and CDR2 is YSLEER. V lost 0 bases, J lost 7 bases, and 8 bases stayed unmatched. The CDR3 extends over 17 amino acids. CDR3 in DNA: TGCGCCAGCAGCCAAGAAATCGGGACAGGGGCGGTTGAAAAACTGTTTTTT. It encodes CASSQEIGTGAVEKLFF.

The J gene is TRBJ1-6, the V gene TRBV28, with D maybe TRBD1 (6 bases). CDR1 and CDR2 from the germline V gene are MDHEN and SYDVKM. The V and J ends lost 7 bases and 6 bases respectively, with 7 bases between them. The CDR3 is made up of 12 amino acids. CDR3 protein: CASNRVNSPLHF. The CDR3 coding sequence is TGTGCCAGCAACAGGGTTAATTCACCCCTCCACTTT.

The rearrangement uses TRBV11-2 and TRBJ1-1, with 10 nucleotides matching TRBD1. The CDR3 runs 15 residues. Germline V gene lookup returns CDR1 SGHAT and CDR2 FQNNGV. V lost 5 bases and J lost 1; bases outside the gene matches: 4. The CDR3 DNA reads TGTGCCAGCAGCGCCGGGGACAGGGGGAACACTGAAGCTTTCTTT. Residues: CASSAGDRGNTEAFF.

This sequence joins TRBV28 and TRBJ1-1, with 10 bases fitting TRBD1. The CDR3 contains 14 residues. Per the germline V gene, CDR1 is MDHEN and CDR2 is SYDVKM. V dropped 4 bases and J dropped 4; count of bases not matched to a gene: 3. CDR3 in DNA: TGTGCCAGCAGTTCGGGACAGGGGTTCACTGAAGCTTTCTTT. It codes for CASSSGQGFTEAFF.

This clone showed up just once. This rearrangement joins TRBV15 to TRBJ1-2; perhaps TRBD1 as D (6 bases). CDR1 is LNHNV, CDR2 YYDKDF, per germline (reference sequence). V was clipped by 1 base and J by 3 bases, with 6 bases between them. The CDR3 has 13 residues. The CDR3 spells CATSRGTDYGYTF. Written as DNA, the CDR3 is TGTGCCACCAGCAGAGGGACAGACTATGGCTACACCTTC.

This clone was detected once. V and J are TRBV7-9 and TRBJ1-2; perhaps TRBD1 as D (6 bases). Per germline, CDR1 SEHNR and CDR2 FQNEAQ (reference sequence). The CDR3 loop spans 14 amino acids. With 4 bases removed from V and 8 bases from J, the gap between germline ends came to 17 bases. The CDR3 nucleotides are TGTGCCAGCAGCTCCTCTGGGGGCCGAGAGGGCTACACCTTC. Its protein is CASSSSGGREGYTF.